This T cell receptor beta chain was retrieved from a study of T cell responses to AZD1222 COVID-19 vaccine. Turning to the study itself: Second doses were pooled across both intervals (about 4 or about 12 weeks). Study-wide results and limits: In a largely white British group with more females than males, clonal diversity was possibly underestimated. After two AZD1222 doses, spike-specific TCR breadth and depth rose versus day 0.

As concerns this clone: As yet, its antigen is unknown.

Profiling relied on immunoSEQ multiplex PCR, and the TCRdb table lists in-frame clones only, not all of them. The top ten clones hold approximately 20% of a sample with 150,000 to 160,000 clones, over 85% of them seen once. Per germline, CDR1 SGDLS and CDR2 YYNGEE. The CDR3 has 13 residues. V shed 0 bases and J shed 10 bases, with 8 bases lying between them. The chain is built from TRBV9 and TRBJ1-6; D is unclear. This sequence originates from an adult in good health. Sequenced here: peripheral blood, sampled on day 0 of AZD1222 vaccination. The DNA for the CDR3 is TGTGCCAGCAGCGTAGCTCAGGAGTCACCCCTCCACTTT. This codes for CASSVAQESPLHF.